This passage covers 24 T cell receptor beta chains from one sample sequenced in a study of early T cells in non-severe SARS-CoV-2 infection. TCRdb analysed the 5' RACE reads with MiXCR anew, one entry per CDR3 protein. The data contain approximately 79,000 distinct CDR3 sequences, 13% of them singletons. The sequenced sample consisted of whole blood. The receptor set was obtained from an adult who was a healthcare worker with PCR-confirmed SARS-CoV-2 infection or an uninfected control (not recorded which).

The genes are TRBV11-2 and TRBJ2-4; D is unclear. Germline CDR1 SGHAT, CDR2 FQNNGV. The CDR3 totals 16 residues. Trimming left V 0 bases short and J 0 bases short, with 9 bases between. As DNA, the CDR3 is TGTGCCAGCAGCTTAGATCTCCCACTAGCCAAAAACATTCAGTACTTC. This translates into CASSLDLPLAKNIQYF.

V is TRBV7-9 and J is TRBJ1-1; a possible D gene is TRBD1 (5 bases). The ends were cut back, 5 bases at V and 0 bases at J, with 19 bases in the middle. The length of the CDR3 is 17 residues. The germline V gene encodes CDR1 SEHNR and CDR2 FQNEAQ (reference sequence). CDR3 region: CASSVRDRGVMNTEAFF. The CDR3 bases are TGTGCCAGCAGCGTCAGGGATCGCGGGGTAATGAACACTGAAGCTTTCTTT. Full variable domain (rest looked up from reference TRBV7-9 and TRBJ1-1): DTGVSQNPRHKITKRGQNVTFRCDPISEHNRLYWYRQTLGQGPEFLTYFQNEAQLEKSRLLSDRFSAERPKGSFSTLEIQRTEQGDSAMYLCASSVRDRGVMNTEAFFGQGTRLTVV.

This clonotype was counted ten times or more. The germline gene is not matched at one end of the junction; a read error may be the cause. The V gene is TRBV7-7, the J gene TRBJ2-5, with TRBD2 as a possible D gene (5 bases). The CDR3 consists of 13 residues. Germline CDR1 SSHAT, CDR2 FNYEAQ (reference sequence). The CDR3 is CASSIAPEVTQYF. The CDR3 DNA reads TGTGCTAGCAGCATAGCGCCGGAGGTGACCCAGTACTTC.

The chain has TRBV6-1 and TRBJ2-7, with a tentative D call TRBD2 (5 bases). This CDR3 region has 16 residues. Germline CDR1 reads MNHNS; CDR2 reads SASEGT. Trimming left V 1 base short and J 0 bases short, with 13 bases between. The CDR3 DNA is TGTGCCAGCAGTGAAGGGGTAGCGCTTAGCTCCTACGAGCAGTACTTC. It yields the protein CASSEGVALSSYEQYF.

This rearrangement joins TRBV20-1 to TRBJ2-7; 7 bases match TRBD1. This CDR3 spans 12 amino acids. V dropped 5 bases and J dropped 2; count of bases not matched to a gene: 3. From germline, CDR1 is DFQATT and CDR2 SNEGSKA (reference sequence). In DNA, the CDR3 is TGCAGTGCTGGACAGGATACCTACGAGCAGTACTTC. Residues: CSAGQDTYEQYF.

The chain uses TRBV19 and TRBJ1-5, with no clear D. CDR3 size: 15 residues. Trimming stripped 5 bases from V and 5 bases from J, with 16 bases between. Germline V lookup: CDR1 LNHDA, CDR2 SQIVND (reference sequence). For the CDR3, the DNA is TGTGCCAGTAGTTCATTGGACCAGGAGGATCAGCCCCAGCATTTT. This encodes CASSSLDQEDQPQHF.

This chain joins TRBV28 and TRBJ1-6; no clear D gene. CDR1 is MDHEN, CDR2 SYDVKM, per germline. This CDR3 spans 12 amino acids. V was clipped by 7 bases and J by 7 bases, with 8 bases between them. For the CDR3, the DNA is TGTGCCAGCACCCTCGGCAATTCACCCCTCCACTTT. Its translation is CASTLGNSPLHF.

V is TRBV7-2 and J is TRBJ2-1, with a tentative D call TRBD2 (7 bases). This CDR3 is built from 15 residues. Trimming pared 5 bases from V and 0 bases from J, leaving 11 bases between. Germline CDR1 and CDR2: SGHTA and FQGNSA. The CDR3 region is CASSPGGPSYNEQFF. The DNA of the CDR3 is TGTGCCAGCAGCCCCGGGGGGCCCTCCTACAATGAGCAGTTCTTC.

The chain joins TRBV5-1 to TRBJ1-4; a weak D match, TRBD1 (6 bases). Germline CDR1 and CDR2: SGHRS and YFSETQ. The CDR3 runs 14 residues. The ends were cut back, 4 bases at V and 5 bases at J, with 12 bases in the middle. The DNA of the CDR3 is TGCGCCAGCAGCCCGGACAGAATGAATGAAAAACTGTTTTTT. Residues: CASSPDRMNEKLFF. The full variable domain, in which reference TRBV5-1 and TRBJ1-4 provide the parts outside the CDR3, is KAGVTQTPRYLIKTRGQQVTLSCSPISGHRSVSWYQQTPGQGLQFLFEYFSETQRNKGNFPGRFSGRQFSNSRSEMNVSTLELGDSALYLCASSPDRMNEKLFFGSGTQLSVL.

The chain employs TRBV6-5 and TRBJ2-3; TRBD2 is a possible D gene (6 bases). V was cut by 2 bases and J by 0 bases, with 9 bases left in between. Germline CDR1 and CDR2: MNHEY and SVGAGI. This CDR3 contains 15 residues. The CDR3 region is CASSYGDLSTDTQYF. CDR3 coding DNA: TGTGCCAGCAGTTACGGGGACTTGAGCACAGATACGCAGTATTTT.

The CDR3 nucleotides read TGCAGTGCTAGTGAGGGGGACCCGGGAGATACGCAGTATTTT. Encoded protein: CSASEGDPGDTQYF. The J gene is TRBJ2-3, the V gene TRBV20-1; weak D call: TRBD1 (6 bases). The CDR3 contains 14 residues. Trimming removed 3 bases at V and 5 bases at J, with 15 bases between. Germline-derived CDR1 and CDR2 are DFQATT and SNEGSKA (reference sequence).

This clonotype was detected many times. This chain links TRBV6-6 with TRBJ1-1, with D hard to call. Germline V gene data show CDR1 as MNHNY and CDR2 as SVGAGI (reference sequence). The germline V and J ends were trimmed by 2 bases and 1 base, with 8 bases remaining between them. This CDR3 spans 14 amino acids. The CDR3 DNA reads TGTGCCAGCAGTTACGGGAGAGGGAACACTGAAGCTTTCTTT. This sequence encodes CASSYGRGNTEAFF.

The V call is TRBV7-2, the J call TRBJ2-3; TRBD1 aligns across 10 bases. With 6 bases clipped from V and 5 bases from J, the junction kept 5 bases outside the gene matches. The CDR3 is 14 residues long. Looked up from germline, CDR1 is SGHTA and CDR2 is FQGNSA. CDR3 protein: CASRKTGGEDTQYF. The CDR3 DNA follows: TGTGCCAGCAGGAAGACAGGGGGCGAAGATACGCAGTATTTT.

This clonotype came up a few times. The chain carries TRBV30 and TRBJ1-1; D uncertain. V was trimmed by 5 bases and J by 1 base, leaving 17 bases between them. The CDR3 sequence is 15 residues long. Germline V lookup: CDR1 GTSNPN, CDR2 SVGIG (reference sequence). This CDR3 reads CAWRTEPRPNTEAFF. In DNA, the CDR3 is TGTGCCTGGCGAACTGAACCACGACCGAACACTGAAGCTTTCTTT. Supplemented by reference TRBV30 and TRBJ1-1, the full variable domain reads SQTIHQWPATLVQPVGSPLSLECTVEGTSNPNLYWYRQAAGRGLQLLFYSVGIGQISSEVPQNLSASRPQDRQFILSSKKLLLSDSGFYLCAWRTEPRPNTEAFFGQGTRLTVV.

The genes are TRBV7-9 and TRBJ2-1, with unresolved D. Germline lookup yields CDR1 SEHNR and CDR2 FQNEAQ (reference sequence). Trimming removed 5 bases at V and 0 bases at J, with 17 bases between. The CDR3 length is 17 residues. CDR3 in DNA: TGTGCCAGCAGCCATCCCGGCAGGCTGAGCTCCTACAATGAGCAGTTCTTC. Translation gives CASSHPGRLSSYNEQFF.

This clonotype was counted many times. The chain carries TRBV29-1 and TRBJ2-1; no definite D call. Germline lookup yields CDR1 SQVTM and CDR2 ANQGSEA. This CDR3 region has 13 residues. V was shortened by 6 bases and J by 5 bases, with 14 bases between the two germline ends. The CDR3 DNA is TGCAGCGTGTGTCCTCAAGGGAACAATGAGCAGTTCTTC. Translating gives CSVCPQGNNEQFF.

The chain links TRBV2 to TRBJ1-2; D is possibly TRBD1 (5 bases). The CDR3 length is 13 residues. Germline-derived CDR1 and CDR2 are SNHLY and FYNNEI. The ends were cut back, 4 bases at V and 6 bases at J, with 12 bases in the middle. CDR3 coding DNA: TGTGCCAGCAGTGCAACAGGATCCGATGGCTACACCTTC. It specifies CASSATGSDGYTF.

The chain has TRBV6-5 and TRBJ2-5, with 11 bases aligning to TRBD1. Germline V gene sequence: CDR1 MNHEY, CDR2 SVGAGI. The CDR3 contains 15 residues. The trim removed 7 bases at V and 5 bases at J, leaving 9 bases unmatched. In nucleotides, the CDR3 is TGTGCCAGCACCAAGGACAGGGGGCGCGGTGAGACCCAGTACTTC. Protein sequence: CASTKDRGRGETQYF.

This clonotype was seen a handful of times. The chain joins TRBV6-2 or TRBV6-3 to TRBJ2-7; a weak D match, TRBD1 (6 bases). The length of the CDR3 is 15 residues. The V end was cut by 5 bases, the J end by 1 base, with 15 bases between. Germline CDR1 is MNHEY and CDR2 is SVGEGT. Here the CDR3 DNA reads TGTGCCAGCAGTACCAACCGGGACAAGTCCTACGAGCAGTACTTC. Translation gives CASSTNRDKSYEQYF.

This clonotype was seen repeatedly, ten times or more. This chain connects TRBV6-5 to TRBJ1-1; 7 bases align to TRBD1. From germline, CDR1 is MNHEY and CDR2 SVGAGI. The CDR3 runs 19 residues. V lost 0 bases to trimming and J lost 0 bases; unmatched junction nucleotides: 13. The CDR3 reads CASSYSDVQGGGMNTEAFF. The CDR3 DNA follows: TGTGCCAGCAGTTACTCTGATGTGCAGGGAGGGGGCATGAACACTGAAGCTTTCTTT.

This clonotype was counted at least ten times. The rearrangement links TRBV12-3 or TRBV12-4 to TRBJ1-5; a weak D match, TRBD1 (5 bases). The CDR3 contains 15 residues. V was pared by 6 bases and J by 3 bases, with 15 bases between. In DNA form, the CDR3 reads TGTGCCAGCAGCTCCCGTCAGGGTCCCAATCAGCCCCAGCATTTT. Its protein is CASSSRQGPNQPQHF.

Ten or more counts support this clonotype. The J gene is TRBJ2-3, the V gene TRBV19; D is unclear. There are 14 residues in the CDR3. The V end lost 7 bases, the J end lost 2 bases, and 13 bases lay between the germline ends. Germline CDR1 and CDR2: LNHDA and SQIVND (reference sequence). In DNA form, the CDR3 reads TGTGCCAGTACTCCTAATGAAGACACAGATACGCAGTATTTT. This codes for CASTPNEDTDTQYF.

This clonotype was detected many times. This sequence joins TRBV5-1 and TRBJ2-3; TRBD1 matches 9 bases. Trimming cost V 4 bases and J 0 bases; bases outside gene matches: 6. This CDR3 is 16 amino acids long. The germline V gene encodes CDR1 SGHRS and CDR2 YFSETQ. Here the CDR3 DNA reads TGCGCCAGCAGCCCCCCGGGACAGGGAAGCACAGATACGCAGTATTTT. Its protein is CASSPPGQGSTDTQYF.

This sequence joins TRBV5-4 and TRBJ2-3; 9 nucleotides align to TRBD2. From germline, CDR1 is SGHNT and CDR2 YYREEE (reference sequence). The CDR3 length is 16 residues. The junction had 3 bases not matched to a gene; V was cut back by 1 base and J by 0 bases. The CDR3 here is CASSLRLAGSTDTQYF. The CDR3 nucleotides are TGTGCCAGCAGCTTGAGGCTAGCGGGGAGCACAGATACGCAGTATTTT. Full variable domain (remainder filled in from reference TRBV5-4 and TRBJ2-3): ETGVTQSPTHLIKTRGQQVTLRCSSQSGHNTVSWYQQALGQGPQFIFQYYREEENGRGNFPPRFSGLQFPNYSSELNVNALELDDSALYLCASSLRLAGSTDTQYFGPGTRLTVL.